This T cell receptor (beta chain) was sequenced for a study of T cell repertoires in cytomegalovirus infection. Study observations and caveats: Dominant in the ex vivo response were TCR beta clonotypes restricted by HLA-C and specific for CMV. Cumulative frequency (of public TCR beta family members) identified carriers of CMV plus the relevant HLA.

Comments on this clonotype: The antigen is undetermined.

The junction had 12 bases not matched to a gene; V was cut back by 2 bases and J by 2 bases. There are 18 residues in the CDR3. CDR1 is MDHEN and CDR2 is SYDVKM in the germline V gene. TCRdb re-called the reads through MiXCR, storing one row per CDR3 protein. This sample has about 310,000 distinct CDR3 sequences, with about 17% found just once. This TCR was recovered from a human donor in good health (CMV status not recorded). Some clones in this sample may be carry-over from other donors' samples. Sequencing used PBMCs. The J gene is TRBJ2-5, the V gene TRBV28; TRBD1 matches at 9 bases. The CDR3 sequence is CASSLPPGQGRRQETQYF. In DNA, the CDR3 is TGTGCCAGCAGTTTACCTCCGGGACAGGGAAGGAGGCAAGAGACCCAGTACTTC.